The entry that follows covers one TCR beta chain sequence. Participants reported their clinical history, and cohort assignment relied on those reports. V lost 3 bases, J lost 3 bases, and 11 bases lay in between. This CDR3 is 14 amino acids long. Germline V gene sequence: CDR1 SGHAT, CDR2 FQDESV (reference sequence). This entry is derived from a study of blood T cell repertoires in COVID-19. The assay was immunoSEQ multiplex PCR, and TCRdb's table has in-frame clones only and misses some. The repertoire holds 250,000 to 300,000 clones, with roughly nine tenths as singletons. This clonotype originated in a human donor in a cohort exposed to, infected with or recovered from COVID-19 (not recorded which). The donor label of this sample is uncertain. The sequenced sample consisted of PBMCs or T cells enriched from blood (not recorded which). The chain employs TRBV11-1 and TRBJ1-2; D remains ambiguous. The CDR3 here is CASSFGVRDYGYTF. CDR3 DNA sequence: TGTGCCAGCAGCTTCGGGGTTCGTGACTATGGCTACACCTTC.